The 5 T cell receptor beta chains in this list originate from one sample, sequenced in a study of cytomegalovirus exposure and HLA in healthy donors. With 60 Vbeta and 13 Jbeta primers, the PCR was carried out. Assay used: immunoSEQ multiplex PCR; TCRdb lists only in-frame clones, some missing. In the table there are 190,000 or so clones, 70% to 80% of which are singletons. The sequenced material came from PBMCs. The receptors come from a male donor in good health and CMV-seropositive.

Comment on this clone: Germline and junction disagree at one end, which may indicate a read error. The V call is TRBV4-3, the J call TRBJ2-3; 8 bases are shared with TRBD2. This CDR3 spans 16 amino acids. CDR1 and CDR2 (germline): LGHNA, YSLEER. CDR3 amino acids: CASSEEQRESADTQYF. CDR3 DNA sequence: TGCGCCAGCAGCGAAGAACAGCGGGAGTCGGCAGATACGCAGTATTTT.

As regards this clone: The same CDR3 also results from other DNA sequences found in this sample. CDR3 nucleotide sequence: TGTGCCAGCAGCTTAGGTTGGCTGAGTAGGGGAGGGTACGAGCAGTACTTC. Protein product: CASSLGWLSRGGYEQYF. The chain couples TRBV7-2 to TRBJ2-7; 7 bases are shared with TRBD2. Germline trimming cut 1 base from V and 4 bases from J; bases unmatched to any gene: 13. This CDR3 spans 17 amino acids. Germline values: CDR1 SGHTA, CDR2 FQGNSA. Full variable domain (missing parts from reference TRBV7-2 and TRBJ2-7): GAGVSQSPSNKVTEKGKDVELRCDPISGHTALYWYRQSLGQGLEFLIYFQGNSAPDKSGLPSDRFSAERTGGSVSTLTIQRTQQEDSAVYLCASSLGWLSRGGYEQYFGPGTRLTVT.

In DNA form, the CDR3 reads TGTGCCAGCAGCTGGGGACAGGGAATTTTTTACGAGCAGTACTTC. It yields the protein CASSWGQGIFYEQYF. The chain employs TRBV7-9 and TRBJ2-7, with 9 bases aligning to TRBD1. V gave up 4 bases and J gave up 4 bases; unmatched junction bases: 8. This CDR3 spans 15 amino acids. Germline V lookup: CDR1 SEHNR, CDR2 FQNEAQ (reference sequence).

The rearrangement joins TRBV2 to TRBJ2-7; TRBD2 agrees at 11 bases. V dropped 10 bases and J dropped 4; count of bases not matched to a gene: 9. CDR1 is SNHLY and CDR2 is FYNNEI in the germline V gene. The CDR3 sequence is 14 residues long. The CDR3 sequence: CATGTSGSEYEQYF. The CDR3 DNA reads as TGTGCCACCGGGACTAGCGGCTCTGAGTACGAGCAGTACTTC. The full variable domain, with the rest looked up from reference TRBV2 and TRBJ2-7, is EPEVTQTPSHQVTQMGQEVILRCVPISNHLYFYWYRQILGQKVEFLVSFYNNEISEKSEIFDDQFSVERPDGSNFTLKIRSTKLEDSAMYFCATGTSGSEYEQYFGPGTRLTVT.

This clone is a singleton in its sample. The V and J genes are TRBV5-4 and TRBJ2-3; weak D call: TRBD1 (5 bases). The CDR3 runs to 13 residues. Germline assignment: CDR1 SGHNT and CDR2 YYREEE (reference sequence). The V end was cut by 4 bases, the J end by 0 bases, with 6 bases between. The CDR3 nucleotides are TGTGCCAGCAGCGGACAAAGCACAGATACGCAGTATTTT. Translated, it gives CASSGQSTDTQYF.